The source of this T cell receptor beta chain is a study of beta chain features in type 1 diabetes. All of the isolated RNA was reverse transcribed, so expressed TCRB transcripts were sequenced. This table comes from immunoSEQ multiplex PCR, and its TCRdb copy is limited to in-frame clones, with some not included. Here the sample spans under 90,000 clones, roughly 30% being singletons. V was shortened by 4 bases and J by 4 bases, with 16 bases between the two germline ends. This CDR3 contains 15 residues. Germline-derived CDR1 and CDR2 are SNHLY and FYNNEI. About 100 mL of blood, on average, came from one heparinised draw per donor. Sorting with CD45RO/CCR7/CD25/CD127/CD95/CD27 yielded naive, central memory, regulatory and stem-like memory CD4+ cells.

Sequencing was done on a sample of stem cell memory CD4+ T cells from blood. This clonotype was sampled from a woman aged 18-35 years in good health. V gene TRBV2 combines with J gene TRBJ2-5; maybe TRBD1 (5 bases). The DNA of the CDR3 is TGTGCCAGCAGTGCCCACAGGAATAGGGGAGAGACCCAGTACTTC. Its translation is CASSAHRNRGETQYF.